This TCR beta chain was identified in a study of cytomegalovirus exposure and HLA in healthy donors. The study ran its PCR with 60 Vbeta and 13 Jbeta primers. The method was immunoSEQ multiplex PCR; TCRdb's version includes in-frame clones alone and lacks a portion of them. Of around 150,000 clones listed, roughly 82% were seen once; the top ten hold almost 3%. Trimming removed 2 bases from V and 7 bases from J, with 9 bases in between. Germline-derived CDR1 and CDR2 are MNHEY and SMNVEV (reference sequence). CDR3 length: 13 amino acids. General study results and limits: By HLA locus, TCR association rates varied in a later analysis, with DRB1 showing the most and HLA-C the fewest. Later analysis indicated greater clonal expansion among HLA-associated TCR beta chains than among equally common other chains. Per published accounts, TCR beta sequences correctly predicted the HLA-A and HLA-B alleles of most subjects.

A remark on this clone: The antigen remains undetermined.

The material sequenced was PBMCs. The chain recombines TRBV27 with TRBJ2-1; D may be TRBD1 (5 bases). The source of this sequence is a woman in her 50s in good health and CMV-seropositive. CDR3 residues: CASSLRGWNEQFF. DNA of the CDR3: TGTGCCAGCAGTTTAAGGGGCTGGAATGAGCAGTTCTTC.